The clone carrying this T cell receptor (beta chain) was seen many times. The CDR3 runs 15 residues. Germline V lookup: CDR1 SGDLS, CDR2 YYNGEE. J lost 4 bases, V lost 3 bases, and 8 bases had no gene match. This specimen comes from a study of T-cell reconstitution after alpha-beta-depleted transplantation in children. It was with unique molecular identifiers that the TCRbeta library was prepared. TCRdb called the PCR reads again in MiXCR, with one record for every CDR3 protein. The data hold approximately 350,000 distinct CDR3 sequences, with about an eighth observed a single time. The clonotype was recovered from a human donor who donated a stem cell graft to a child with Fanconi anemia. The sequencing used PBMCs, collected from the stem cell graft. The chain carries TRBV9 and TRBJ2-7; TRBD2 matches at 9 bases. The CDR3 DNA follows: TGTGCCAGCAGCGACACCGCGGGGGGGGATTACGAGCAGTACTTC. This translates into CASSDTAGGDYEQYF. Full variable domain (remainder filled in from reference TRBV9 and TRBJ2-7): DSGVTQTPKHLITATGQRVTLRCSPRSGDLSVYWYQQSLDQGLQFLIQYYNGEERAKGNILERFSAQQFPDLHSELNLSSLELGDSALYFCASSDTAGGDYEQYFGPGTRLTVT.